This T cell receptor (beta chain) is drawn from a study of T cell responses to AZD1222 COVID-19 vaccine. Findings and caveats of the study: At study baseline, merely over 5 AZD1222 recipients were seropositive. Every sample of the repertoires postdated the peak T cell response.

The germline gives CDR1 LNHDA, CDR2 SQIVND (reference sequence). After removal of 5 bases from V and 7 bases from J, the junction contained 10 bases not matched to a gene. This CDR3 spans 15 amino acids. Comment on this clone: The antigen remains undetermined.

This table comes from immunoSEQ multiplex PCR, and its TCRdb copy is limited to in-frame clones, with some not included. The table shows fewer than 200,000 clones, with 92% occurring only once. This sequence was found in an adult in good health. The chain employs TRBV19 and TRBJ1-4; 7 bases line up with TRBD1. Source: peripheral blood, taken on day 0 of MenACWY control vaccination. CDR3 residues: CASSPLTGWGEKLFF. The DNA for the CDR3 is TGTGCCAGTAGTCCACTGACAGGGTGGGGTGAAAAACTGTTTTTT.